The entry below describes one TCR beta chain. These data belong to a study of blood T cell repertoires in COVID-19. Study overall: Acute-phase and convalescent COVID-19 samples originated in the United States, Italy and Spain. PBMCs, B-cell-depleted T cells, or T cells were the source of the cDNA or gDNA that made up the material.

Methods used by the authors: Cell counts per sample came from amplifying reference gene primers. The method was immunoSEQ multiplex PCR; TCRdb's version includes in-frame clones alone and lacks a portion of them. From that table come the V and J calls and clone size; the DNA was used to work out D and trimming. The sample lists 60,000 to 75,000 clones, approximately 85% seen once, with about a third in the top ten. The V gene lost 3 bases and the J gene lost 1 base, with 7 bases spanning the gap. CDR3 length: 13 amino acids. The germline CDR1 and CDR2 sequences are GTSNPN and SVGIG (reference sequence).

This clonotype was obtained from a woman aged 80 or over with active or convalescent COVID-19. The chain combines TRBV30 with TRBJ1-5, with unresolved D. The sequencing input was peripheral blood. This CDR3 is CAWRGGSNQPQHF. The CDR3 DNA reads TGTGCCTGGAGGGGAGGCAGCAATCAGCCCCAGCATTTT.